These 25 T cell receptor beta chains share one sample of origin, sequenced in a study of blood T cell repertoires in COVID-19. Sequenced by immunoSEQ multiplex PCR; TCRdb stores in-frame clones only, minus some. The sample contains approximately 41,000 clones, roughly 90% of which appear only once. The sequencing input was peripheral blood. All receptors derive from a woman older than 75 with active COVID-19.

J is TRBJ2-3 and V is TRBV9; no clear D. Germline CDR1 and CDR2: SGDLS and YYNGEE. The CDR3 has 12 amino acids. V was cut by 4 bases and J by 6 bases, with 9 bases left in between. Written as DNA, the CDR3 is TGTGCCAGCAGCCCCGACGGGGATACGCAGTATTTT. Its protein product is CASSPDGDTQYF.

CDR3 bases: TGTGCCAGCAGCTCCACTAGCGGGGGGACTCAAGAGACCCAGTACTTC. Its translation: CASSSTSGGTQETQYF. The genes are TRBV5-4 and TRBJ2-5; 12 bases fit TRBD2. The CDR3 is 16 amino acids. Unmatched junction bases numbered 5, after V lost 3 bases and J lost 2 bases. The germline V gene encodes CDR1 SGHNT and CDR2 YYREEE (reference sequence).

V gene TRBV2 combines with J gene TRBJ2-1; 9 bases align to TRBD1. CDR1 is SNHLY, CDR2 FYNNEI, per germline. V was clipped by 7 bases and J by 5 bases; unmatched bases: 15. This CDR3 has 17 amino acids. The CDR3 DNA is TGTGCCAGCACCGAAGGTTTGTGGACAGGGGCCCACAATGAGCAGTTCTTC. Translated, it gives CASTEGLWTGAHNEQFF.

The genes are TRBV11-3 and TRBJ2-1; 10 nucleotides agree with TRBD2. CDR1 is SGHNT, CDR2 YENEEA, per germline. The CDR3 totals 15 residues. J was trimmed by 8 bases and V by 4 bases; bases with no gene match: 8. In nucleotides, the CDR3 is TGTGCCAGCAGCTCCGGACTAGCGGAGGACGATGAGCAGTTCTTC. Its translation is CASSSGLAEDDEQFF.

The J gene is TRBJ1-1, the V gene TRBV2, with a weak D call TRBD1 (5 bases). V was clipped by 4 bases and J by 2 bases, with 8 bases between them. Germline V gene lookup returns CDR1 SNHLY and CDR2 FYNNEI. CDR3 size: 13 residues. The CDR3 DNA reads TGTGCCAGCAGTGCAGGGTTAAACACTGAAGCTTTCTTT. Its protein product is CASSAGLNTEAFF.

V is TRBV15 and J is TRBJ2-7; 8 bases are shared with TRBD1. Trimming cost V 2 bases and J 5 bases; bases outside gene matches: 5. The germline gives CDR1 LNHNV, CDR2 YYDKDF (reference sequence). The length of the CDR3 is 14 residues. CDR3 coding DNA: TGTGCCACCAGCAGATTGGACAGGGTGCACGAGCAGTACTTC. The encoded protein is CATSRLDRVHEQYF. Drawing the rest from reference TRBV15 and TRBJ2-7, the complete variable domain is DAMVIQNPRYQVTQFGKPVTLSCSQTLNHNVMYWYQQKSSQAPKLLFHYYDKDFNNEADTPDNFQSRRPNTSFCFLDIRSPGLGDTAMYLCATSRLDRVHEQYFGPGTRLTVT.

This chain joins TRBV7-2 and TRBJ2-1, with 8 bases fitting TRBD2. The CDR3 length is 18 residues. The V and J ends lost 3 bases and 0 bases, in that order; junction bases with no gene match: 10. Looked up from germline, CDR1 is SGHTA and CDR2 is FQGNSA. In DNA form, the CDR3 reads TGTGCCAGCAGCTTTGGAATCGGGGGGGCGAGCTCCTACAATGAGCAGTTCTTC. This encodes CASSFGIGGASSYNEQFF.

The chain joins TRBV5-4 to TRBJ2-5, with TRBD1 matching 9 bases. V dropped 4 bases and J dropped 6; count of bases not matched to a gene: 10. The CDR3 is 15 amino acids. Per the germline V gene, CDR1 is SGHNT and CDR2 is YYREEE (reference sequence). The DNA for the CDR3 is TGTGCCAGCAGCCGACCGGGACAGGGAGGACAGACCCAGTACTTC. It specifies CASSRPGQGGQTQYF.

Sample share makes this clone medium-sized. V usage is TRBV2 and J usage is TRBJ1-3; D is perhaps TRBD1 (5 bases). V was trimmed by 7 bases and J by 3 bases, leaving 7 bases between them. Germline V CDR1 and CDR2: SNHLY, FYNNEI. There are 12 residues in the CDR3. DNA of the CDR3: TGTGCCAGCAAAGGGGATGGAAACACCATATATTTT. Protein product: CASKGDGNTIYF.

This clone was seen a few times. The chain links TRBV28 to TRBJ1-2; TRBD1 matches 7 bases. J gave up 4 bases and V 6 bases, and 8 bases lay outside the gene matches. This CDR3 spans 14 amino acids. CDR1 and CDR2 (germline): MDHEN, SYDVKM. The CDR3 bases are TGTGCCAGCAGGAGGGGACAGTGGAGCTATGGCTACACCTTC. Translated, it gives CASRRGQWSYGYTF.

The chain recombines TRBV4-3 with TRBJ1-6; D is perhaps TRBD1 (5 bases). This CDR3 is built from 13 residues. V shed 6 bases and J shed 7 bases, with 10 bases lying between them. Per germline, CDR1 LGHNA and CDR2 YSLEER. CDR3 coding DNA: TGCGCCAGCAGGGCTACAGGCAATTCACCCCTCCACTTT. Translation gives CASRATGNSPLHF.

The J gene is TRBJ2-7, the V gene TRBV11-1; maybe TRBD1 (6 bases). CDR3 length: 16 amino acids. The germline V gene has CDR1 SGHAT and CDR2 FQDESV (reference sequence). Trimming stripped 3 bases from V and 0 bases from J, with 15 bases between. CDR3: CASSLETGKSSYEQYF. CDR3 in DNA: TGTGCCAGCAGCTTGGAGACAGGAAAGAGCTCCTACGAGCAGTACTTC.

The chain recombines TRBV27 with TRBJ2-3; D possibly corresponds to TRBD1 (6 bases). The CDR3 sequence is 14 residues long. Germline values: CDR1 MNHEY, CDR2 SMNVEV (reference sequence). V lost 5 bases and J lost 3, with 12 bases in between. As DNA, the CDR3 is TGTGCCAGCAGTCGTCAGGGGCCTACAGATACGCAGTATTTT. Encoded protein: CASSRQGPTDTQYF.

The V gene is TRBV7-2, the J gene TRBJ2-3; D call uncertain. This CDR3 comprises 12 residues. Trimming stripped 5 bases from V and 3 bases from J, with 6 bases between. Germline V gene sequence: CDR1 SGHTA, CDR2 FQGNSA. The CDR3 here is CASSITTDTQYF. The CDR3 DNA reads TGTGCCAGCAGCATCACTACAGATACGCAGTATTTT.

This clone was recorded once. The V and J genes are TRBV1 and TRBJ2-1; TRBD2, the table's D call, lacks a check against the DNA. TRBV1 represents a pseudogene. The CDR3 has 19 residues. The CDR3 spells CTSSQDWLGLAGANNEQFF. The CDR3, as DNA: TGCACCAGCAGCCAAGATTGGCTCGGACTAGCGGGGGCAAACAATGAGCAGTTCTTC.

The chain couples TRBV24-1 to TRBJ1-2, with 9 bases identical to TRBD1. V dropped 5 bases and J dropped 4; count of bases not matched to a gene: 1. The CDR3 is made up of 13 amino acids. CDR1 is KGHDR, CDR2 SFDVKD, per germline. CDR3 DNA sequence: TGTGCCACCAGTGGGGGACAGGGCTATGGCTACACCTTC. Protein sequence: CATSGGQGYGYTF.

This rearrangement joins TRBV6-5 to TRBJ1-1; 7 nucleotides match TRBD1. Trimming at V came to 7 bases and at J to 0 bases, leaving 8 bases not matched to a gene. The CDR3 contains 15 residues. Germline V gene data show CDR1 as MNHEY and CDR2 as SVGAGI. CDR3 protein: CASKGMGQLNTEAFF. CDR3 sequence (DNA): TGTGCCAGCAAGGGGATGGGACAGTTGAACACTGAAGCTTTCTTT.

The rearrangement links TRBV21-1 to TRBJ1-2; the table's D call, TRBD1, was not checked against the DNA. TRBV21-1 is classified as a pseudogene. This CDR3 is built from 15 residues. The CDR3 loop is CASSTKPGHNYGYTF. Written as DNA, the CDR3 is TGTGCCAGCAGCACCAAACCTGGACATAACTATGGCTACACCTTC.

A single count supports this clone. The CDR3 coding sequence is TGTGCCAGCAGCCTATCGAGGTCGGCTGGGGCCAACGTCCTGACTTTC. This translates into CASSLSRSAGANVLTF. The chain links TRBV28 to TRBJ2-6; no clear D gene. The germline CDR1 and CDR2 sequences are MDHEN and SYDVKM. Trimming removed 6 bases from V and 2 bases from J, with 14 bases in between. The CDR3 consists of 16 residues.

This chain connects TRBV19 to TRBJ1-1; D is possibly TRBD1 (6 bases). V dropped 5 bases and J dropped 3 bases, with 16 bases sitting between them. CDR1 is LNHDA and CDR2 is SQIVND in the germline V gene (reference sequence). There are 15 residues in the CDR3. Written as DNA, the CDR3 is TGTGCCAGTAGTGTCGACAGGCAGTCGTACACTGAAGCTTTCTTT. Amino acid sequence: CASSVDRQSYTEAFF.

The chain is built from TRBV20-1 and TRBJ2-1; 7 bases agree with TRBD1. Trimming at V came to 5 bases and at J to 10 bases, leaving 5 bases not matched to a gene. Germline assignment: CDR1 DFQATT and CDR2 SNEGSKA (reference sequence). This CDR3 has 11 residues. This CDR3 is CSAGQVREQFF. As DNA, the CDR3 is TGCAGTGCTGGACAGGTCCGGGAGCAGTTCTTC.

The CDR3 DNA sequence: TGTGCCATCAGCAGGACAGGGAATGAAAAACTGTTTTTT. Amino acids: CAISRTGNEKLFF. The chain links TRBV10-3 to TRBJ1-4, with 8 bases aligning to TRBD1. Germline V gene sequence: CDR1 ENHRY, CDR2 SYGVKD. The ends lost 6 bases at V and 5 bases at J; junction bases unmatched: 2. CDR3 length: 13 amino acids.

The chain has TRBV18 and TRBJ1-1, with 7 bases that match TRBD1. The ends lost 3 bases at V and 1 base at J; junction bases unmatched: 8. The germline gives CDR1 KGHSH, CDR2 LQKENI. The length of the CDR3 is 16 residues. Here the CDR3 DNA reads TGTGCCAGCTCACCGATAAACAGGGGCCAGAACACTGAAGCTTTCTTT. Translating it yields CASSPINRGQNTEAFF.

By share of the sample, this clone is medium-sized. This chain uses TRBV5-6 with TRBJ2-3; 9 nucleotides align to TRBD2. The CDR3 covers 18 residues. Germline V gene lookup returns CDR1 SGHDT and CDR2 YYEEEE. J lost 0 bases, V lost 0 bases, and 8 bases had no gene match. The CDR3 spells CASSLAGRGGLSTDTQYF. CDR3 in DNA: TGTGCCAGCAGCTTGGCTGGGCGGGGGGGCCTAAGCACAGATACGCAGTATTTT.

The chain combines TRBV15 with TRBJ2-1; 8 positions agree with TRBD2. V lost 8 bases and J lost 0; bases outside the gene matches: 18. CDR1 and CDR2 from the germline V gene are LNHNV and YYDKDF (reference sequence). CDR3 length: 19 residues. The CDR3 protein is CATQANKIVAGSSYNEQFF. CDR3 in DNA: TGTGCCACCCAAGCGAATAAGATCGTAGCGGGGAGCTCCTACAATGAGCAGTTCTTC.